These 27 T cell receptor beta chains were sequenced from one sample in a study of T cell repertoires in cytomegalovirus infection. No antigens are known for them. Each CDR3 protein gets one entry after TCRdb re-called the reads with MiXCR. The data show 550,000 to 850,000 distinct CDR3 sequences, around 35% seen once. This material consisted of cultured PBMCs, taken from culture after CMV antigen stimulation. Receptors were obtained from a human donor in good health (CMV status not recorded). Some clones in this sample may be carry-over from other donors' samples.

Note on this clonotype: A much larger clone lies a single base off, so this may be a read error. The chain is built from TRBV7-9 and TRBJ2-7, with TRBD2 matching 10 bases. This CDR3 is 16 amino acids long. CDR1 is SEHNR, CDR2 FQNEAQ, per germline (reference sequence). The CDR3 spells CTSSLGLAGGFYEQYF. The CDR3, as DNA: TGTACCAGCAGCTTAGGGTTAGCGGGAGGATTCTACGAGCAGTACTTC.

This clonotype has a handful of counts. V and J are TRBV6-1 and TRBJ2-3; 7 nucleotides line up with TRBD2. The CDR3 is made up of 15 amino acids. Germline V gene data show CDR1 as MNHNS and CDR2 as SASEGT. The V gene end was trimmed by 7 bases and the J gene end by 5 bases; junction bases not matched to a gene: 12. The CDR3 here is CASTRGELFLDTQYF. In nucleotides, the CDR3 is TGTGCCAGCACCCGGGGGGAGCTTTTCTTAGATACGCAGTATTTT.

The rearrangement links TRBV10-3 to TRBJ1-2, with a tentative D call TRBD1 (5 bases). V was trimmed by 5 bases and J by 4 bases, leaving 14 bases between them. From germline, CDR1 is ENHRY and CDR2 SYGVKD. This CDR3 comprises 14 residues. CDR3 bases: TGTGCCATCAGTCCTTTTCTGGGACGCTATGGCTACACCTTC. Amino acids: CAISPFLGRYGYTF.

This clonotype was seen ten or more times. The V call is TRBV12-3 or TRBV12-4, the J call TRBJ2-1; D unresolved. V dropped 2 bases and J dropped 3 bases, with 14 bases sitting between them. The CDR3 consists of 16 residues. The CDR3 protein is CASSLTDGRIYNEQFF. The CDR3 DNA reads TGTGCCAGCAGTTTAACGGACGGAAGAATCTACAATGAGCAGTTCTTC.

The sample holds many counts of this clonotype. The chain employs TRBV7-2 and TRBJ2-1; 7 nucleotides match TRBD2. This CDR3 contains 15 residues. The germline gives CDR1 SGHTA, CDR2 FQGNSA. J was trimmed by 8 bases and V by 1 base; bases with no gene match: 8. CDR3 DNA: TGTGCCAGCAGCTTAGGGGTGACTAGCAGTGATGAGCAGTTCTTC. Protein sequence: CASSLGVTSSDEQFF.

This clonotype was recorded many times. The V call is TRBV7-2, the J call TRBJ2-5; 7 bases agree with TRBD1. Germline CDR1 SGHTA, CDR2 FQGNSA. Trimming at V came to 2 bases and at J to 4 bases, leaving 4 bases not matched to a gene. The CDR3 extends over 14 amino acids. CDR3 in DNA: TGTGCCAGCAGCTTATTCGCAGGGGGAGAGACCCAGTACTTC. Its protein product is CASSLFAGGETQYF.

At least ten counts were recorded for this clonotype. The V gene is TRBV7-2, the J gene TRBJ1-2; 9 bases line up with TRBD1. This CDR3 has 14 amino acids. Germline-derived CDR1 and CDR2 are SGHTA and FQGNSA. The ends lost 4 bases at V and 5 bases at J; junction bases unmatched: 5. CDR3 loop: CASSYTGTGYGYTF. CDR3 DNA: TGTGCCAGCAGCTATACCGGGACAGGGTATGGCTACACCTTC.

The chain employs TRBV10-2 and TRBJ1-1; possibly TRBD1 for D (6 bases). Trimming removed 6 bases at V and 0 bases at J, with 8 bases between. The V gene's germline CDR1 is WSHSY and CDR2 SAAADI. CDR3 length equals 13 residues. The CDR3 bases are TGCGCCAGCAGACACAGGGTGAACACTGAAGCTTTCTTT. Protein sequence: CASRHRVNTEAFF.

The rearrangement joins TRBV20-1 to TRBJ1-2; 7 bases align to TRBD1. The CDR3 has 16 amino acids. After removal of 3 bases from V and 4 bases from J, the junction contained 14 bases not matched to a gene. The germline gives CDR1 DFQATT, CDR2 SNEGSKA (reference sequence). This chain's CDR3 is CSASSFLRDSRYGYTF. The CDR3 DNA sequence: TGCAGTGCTAGTTCCTTTCTTAGGGACAGCCGCTATGGCTACACCTTC.

This clonotype was detected only a few times. Here the CDR3 reads CSVEEQGYEQYF. DNA of the CDR3: TGCAGCGTTGAAGAACAGGGGTACGAGCAGTACTTC. The genes are TRBV29-1 and TRBJ2-7, with 7 bases matching TRBD1. Germline V gene data show CDR1 as SQVTM and CDR2 as ANQGSEA. After removal of 0 bases from V and 4 bases from J, the junction contained 0 bases not matched to a gene. The CDR3 runs to 12 residues.

There are many counts of this clonotype. V is TRBV7-9 and J is TRBJ1-2; the match to TRBD1 covers 9 bases. The CDR3 is 16 residues long. V was clipped by 8 bases and J by 7 bases; unmatched bases: 17. The germline V gene encodes CDR1 SEHNR and CDR2 FQNEAQ (reference sequence). CDR3 sequence (DNA): TGTGCCAGCGACAACCGGGACAGGGTCGACGGTGGTGGCTACACCTTC. This sequence encodes CASDNRDRVDGGGYTF. Combining the CDR3 with reference TRBV7-9 and TRBJ1-2 gives the whole variable domain DTGVSQNPRHKITKRGQNVTFRCDPISEHNRLYWYRQTLGQGPEFLTYFQNEAQLEKSRLLSDRFSAERPKGSFSTLEIQRTEQGDSAMYLCASDNRDRVDGGGYTFGSGTRLTVV.

There are many counts of this clonotype. A much larger clone sits a single nucleotide away, making a read error possible. The chain uses TRBV7-2 and TRBJ2-5; D unclear. CDR1 is SGHTA, CDR2 FQGNSA, per germline. V lost 1 base to trimming and J lost 2 bases, with 2 bases between them. This CDR3 is 12 amino acids long. The DNA for the CDR3 is TGTGCCAGCAGCTTAGAACAAGAGACCCAGTACTTC. As protein: CASSLEQETQYF.

The chain uses TRBV20-1 and TRBJ1-2; D possibly corresponds to TRBD1 (5 bases). This CDR3 contains 16 residues. CDR1 and CDR2 from the germline V gene are DFQATT and SNEGSKA (reference sequence). Trimming cost V 1 base and J 6 bases, with 21 bases left between them. The CDR3 DNA sequence: TGCAGTGCTAGAGTACTCTCCAGGGTGCTTATGGATGGCTACACCTTC. Amino acid sequence: CSARVLSRVLMDGYTF.

The chain links TRBV28 to TRBJ2-1, with D possibly matching TRBD2 (5 bases). In germline, CDR1 is MDHEN, CDR2 SYDVKM. The CDR3 has 16 residues. Trimming took 7 bases from V and 1 from J, leaving 17 bases between them. This CDR3 reads CASNLYRGRSYNEQFF. In DNA, the CDR3 is TGTGCCAGCAACTTATACCGGGGTAGGTCCTACAATGAGCAGTTCTTC.

The chain is built from TRBV7-8 and TRBJ2-7; 14 bases align to TRBD2. This CDR3 is 16 amino acids long. V trimming: 0 bases; J trimming: 12 bases; junction bases outside the gene matches: 10. From germline, CDR1 is SGHVS and CDR2 FQNEAQ. CDR3 in DNA: TGTGCCAGCAGCTTAGCGCGAACGTGGGGACTAGCGGGAGCGTACTTC. Its protein is CASSLARTWGLAGAYF.

V usage is TRBV20-1 and J usage is TRBJ2-1; TRBD2 matches at 15 bases. This CDR3 spans 16 amino acids. V gave up 0 bases and J gave up 5 bases; unmatched junction bases: 2. Germline loops: CDR1 DFQATT, CDR2 SNEGSKA (reference sequence). This chain's CDR3 is CSARDGLAGGDNEQFF. In nucleotides, the CDR3 is TGCAGTGCTAGAGACGGACTAGCGGGAGGGGACAATGAGCAGTTCTTC.

This clonotype has ten or more counts. This chain links TRBV12-3 or TRBV12-4 with TRBJ2-5; D possibly corresponds to TRBD1 (5 bases). CDR3 length: 12 amino acids. Trimming took 10 bases from V and 5 from J, leaving 14 bases between them. The CDR3 DNA is TGTGCCACCCAACGACAGTCGGAGACCCAGTACTTC. Encoded protein: CATQRQSETQYF.

Only a few counts were recorded for this clonotype. The chain combines TRBV11-2 with TRBJ1-4; D is undetermined. V lost 1 base to trimming and J lost 7 bases, with 10 bases between them. This CDR3 comprises 14 residues. Germline CDR1 is SGHAT and CDR2 is FQNNGV. For the CDR3, the DNA is TGTGCCAGCAGCTTAGGTTTGGCTGGTGAAAAACTGTTTTTT. This gives the protein CASSLGLAGEKLFF.

This clonotype was observed a few times. This chain connects TRBV12-3 or TRBV12-4 to TRBJ2-7; TRBD1 matches 7 bases. The ends lost 3 bases at V and 3 bases at J; junction bases unmatched: 5. The CDR3 spans 14 residues. The DNA for the CDR3 is TGTGCCAGCAGTTTTGGGACAGTGGGCTACGAGCAGTACTTC. Translation gives CASSFGTVGYEQYF.

As concerns this clonotype: A much larger clone differs from this one at a single base, so this may be a read error. The chain has TRBV10-3 and TRBJ1-2; perhaps TRBD1 as D (5 bases). V lost 8 bases and J 4 bases, leaving 8 bases between the germline ends. In germline, CDR1 is ENHRY, CDR2 SYGVKD. This CDR3 comprises 11 residues. CDR3 bases: TGTGCCATCGGTCAGGGCTATGGCTACACCTTC. It is translated as CAIGQGYGYTF.

The V gene is TRBV11-2, the J gene TRBJ2-7, with D possibly matching TRBD2 (5 bases). CDR1 is SGHAT and CDR2 is FQNNGV in the germline V gene. The CDR3 has 14 residues. V shed 1 base and J shed 2 bases, with 9 bases lying between them. The CDR3 reads CASSLAPSTYEQYF. The CDR3 DNA sequence: TGTGCCAGCAGCTTAGCCCCTAGCACCTACGAGCAGTACTTC.

This chain uses TRBV6-6 with TRBJ1-5; D is perhaps TRBD1 (5 bases). This CDR3 contains 13 residues. V was clipped by 2 bases and J by 7 bases, with 9 bases between them. The germline V gene encodes CDR1 MNHNY and CDR2 SVGAGI (reference sequence). CDR3 in DNA: TGTGCCAGCAGTTACAGGGGTCAACAGCCCCAGCATTTT. This gives the protein CASSYRGQQPQHF.

The chain carries TRBV5-6 and TRBJ2-1; 9 bases are shared with TRBD2. The CDR3 is 15 residues long. J lost 6 bases, V lost 0 bases, and 4 bases had no gene match. Germline V gene lookup returns CDR1 SGHDT and CDR2 YYEEEE. CDR3 nucleotides: TGTGCCAGCAGCTTGGTCGCTAGCGGGGCCAATGAGCAGTTCTTC. Translation: CASSLVASGANEQFF.

The gene calls are TRBV15 and TRBJ2-7, with D unresolved. The CDR3 runs 17 residues. The germline V and J ends were trimmed by 0 bases and 4 bases, with 19 bases remaining between them. Germline V gives CDR1 LNHNV, CDR2 YYDKDF (reference sequence). The CDR3 sequence is CATSRDKFRRESYEQYF. The CDR3 bases are TGTGCCACCAGCAGAGATAAGTTTCGTCGAGAGTCTTACGAGCAGTACTTC.

The chain uses TRBV29-1 and TRBJ2-5; D unclear. Deletions cut 6 bases from V and 4 bases from J, with 3 bases between. The CDR3 consists of 9 residues. The V gene's germline CDR1 is SQVTM and CDR2 ANQGSEA. The CDR3 coding sequence is TGCAGCGTGGGAGAGACCCAGTACTTC. This sequence encodes CSVGETQYF.

This clonotype was found a few times. The rearrangement links TRBV4-1 to TRBJ1-4; D possibly corresponds to TRBD1 (6 bases). CDR3 length: 17 amino acids. Trimming pared 0 bases from V and 2 bases from J, leaving 13 bases between. The germline V gene encodes CDR1 MGHRA and CDR2 YSYEKL. DNA of the CDR3: TGCGCCAGCAGCCAAGAGCACAGGGCCGGCACTAATGAAAAACTGTTTTTT. Protein: CASSQEHRAGTNEKLFF.

This chain uses TRBV5-6 with TRBJ1-5; D gene ambiguous. This CDR3 region has 15 residues. From germline, CDR1 is SGHDT and CDR2 YYEEEE. V shed 0 bases and J shed 6 bases, with 13 bases lying between them. CDR3 bases: TGTGCCAGCAGCTTGGGCCCCTGGGGAGGTCAGCCCCAGCATTTT. Its protein product is CASSLGPWGGQPQHF.